Presented here are 14 T cell receptor beta chains from one specimen sequenced in a study of cytomegalovirus exposure and HLA in healthy donors. Primers for the PCR totalled 60 Vbeta and 13 Jbeta. Profiling relied on immunoSEQ multiplex PCR, and the TCRdb table lists in-frame clones only, not all of them. The sample records 150,000 to 200,000 clones, just over 75% being singletons. Sequenced: PBMCs. The receptors shown here come from a woman in her thirties or forties in good health and CMV-seronegative.

This clone was detected only a few times. The chain carries TRBV10-3 and TRBJ2-2; the D gene is possibly TRBD2 (6 bases). The CDR3 contains 14 residues. Trimming shortened V by 8 bases and J by 3 bases, and 13 bases separated the two germline ends. Germline-derived CDR1 and CDR2 are ENHRY and SYGVKD. The CDR3 loop is CAIGGRKDTGELFF. The CDR3 DNA is TGTGCCATCGGAGGGCGGAAGGACACCGGGGAGCTGTTTTTT.

The chain employs TRBV5-8 and TRBJ1-2; maybe TRBD1 (6 bases). The V gene's germline CDR1 is SGHTS and CDR2 YDEGEE. The CDR3 totals 11 residues. Trimming left V 9 bases short and J 10 bases short, with 16 bases between. CDR3 in amino acids: CATPQGRLYTF. CDR3 nucleotide sequence: TGTGCCACTCCACAGGGACGGCTCTACACCTTC.

The gene calls are TRBV6-6 and TRBJ1-2; the D is unclear. The CDR3 totals 12 residues. With 0 bases removed from V and 11 bases from J, the gap between germline ends came to 10 bases. Germline V gene sequence: CDR1 MNHNY, CDR2 SVGAGI (reference sequence). CDR3 region: CASSYSEAGYTF. In nucleotides, the CDR3 is TGTGCCAGCAGTTACTCGGAGGCGGGGTACACCTTC.

V and J are TRBV9 and TRBJ2-7, with D possibly TRBD1 on 5 matching bases. CDR1 is SGDLS and CDR2 is YYNGEE in the germline V gene. Trimming stripped 0 bases from V and 2 bases from J, with 9 bases between. The CDR3 consists of 14 residues. The CDR3 DNA reads as TGTGCCAGCAGCGTAGGCCTGGGGCCCTACGAGCAGTACTTC. Protein sequence: CASSVGLGPYEQYF.

The rearrangement links TRBV5-5 to TRBJ2-7; TRBD1 matches at 7 bases. The germline V gene encodes CDR1 SGHKS and CDR2 YYEKEE (reference sequence). Trimming removed 5 bases from V and 1 base from J; junction bases left unmatched: 3. This CDR3 contains 13 residues. The CDR3 coding sequence is TGTGCCAGCAGTCGGACAGGATCCTACGAGCAGTACTTC. Translating gives CASSRTGSYEQYF.

The chain uses TRBV19 and TRBJ2-1; D call uncertain. CDR1 and CDR2 (germline): LNHDA, SQIVND (reference sequence). V lost 9 bases to trimming and J lost 4 bases, with 13 bases between them. The CDR3 covers 13 residues. CDR3 amino acids: CASSTLVYNEQFF. The CDR3 DNA sequence: TGTGCCAGCTCTACCCTAGTATACAATGAGCAGTTCTTC.

The chain recombines TRBV14 with TRBJ2-3; TRBD2 agrees at 7 bases. CDR1 is SGHDN and CDR2 is FVKESK in the germline V gene. V was clipped by 7 bases and J by 3 bases; unmatched bases: 10. This CDR3 has 15 residues. The CDR3 is CASTRGAGETDTQYF. In DNA form, the CDR3 reads TGTGCCAGCACCCGCGGGGCGGGAGAGACAGATACGCAGTATTTT.

This clone was detected only a few times. J is TRBJ2-7 and V is TRBV7-2; TRBD2 aligns across 11 bases. Germline-derived CDR1 and CDR2 are SGHTA and FQGNSA. V lost 1 base and J lost 5; bases outside the gene matches: 7. This CDR3 has 16 residues. CDR3 in DNA: TGTGCCAGCAGCTTAGTCTTAGCGGGAGGGCCGCACGAGCAGTACTTC. Translation: CASSLVLAGGPHEQYF. The variable domain in full, with the rest retrieved from reference TRBV7-2 and TRBJ2-7, is GAGVSQSPSNKVTEKGKDVELRCDPISGHTALYWYRQSLGQGLEFLIYFQGNSAPDKSGLPSDRFSAERTGGSVSTLTIQRTQQEDSAVYLCASSLVLAGGPHEQYFGPGTRLTVT.

This sequence joins TRBV2 and TRBJ2-2; D might be TRBD1 (6 bases). The V gene's germline CDR1 is SNHLY and CDR2 FYNNEI. With 3 bases removed from V and 5 bases from J, the gap between germline ends came to 13 bases. This CDR3 spans 15 amino acids. In DNA, the CDR3 is TGTGCCAGCAGTGATTCAGGGGTAGGGACCGGGGAGCTGTTTTTT. It encodes CASSDSGVGTGELFF.

The chain uses TRBV9 and TRBJ2-1, with a tentative D call TRBD1 (5 bases). Trimming removed 4 bases from V and 6 bases from J, with 8 bases in between. Germline V gene sequence: CDR1 SGDLS, CDR2 YYNGEE. This CDR3 region has 12 residues. The CDR3 here is CASSSDSNEQFF. As DNA, the CDR3 is TGTGCCAGCAGCTCCGACAGCAATGAGCAGTTCTTC.

CDR3 amino acids: CSVGGTLTDTQYF. CDR3 DNA sequence: TGCAGCGTGGGGGGGACGCTCACAGATACGCAGTATTTT. The chain couples TRBV29-1 to TRBJ2-3, with 7 bases that match TRBD2. There are 13 residues in the CDR3. CDR1 is SQVTM and CDR2 is ANQGSEA in the germline V gene. Trimming at V came to 6 bases and at J to 2 bases, leaving 5 bases not matched to a gene.

This chain uses TRBV30 with TRBJ1-4, with a tentative D call TRBD1 (5 bases). This CDR3 has 13 residues. The germline CDR1 and CDR2 sequences are GTSNPN and SVGIG (reference sequence). V lost 4 bases, J lost 6 bases, and 12 bases lay in between. The CDR3 region has the DNA TGTGCCTGGATGCCAACAGGATATGAAAAACTGTTTTTT. Residues: CAWMPTGYEKLFF.

The chain uses TRBV5-1 and TRBJ1-1; 9 bases fit TRBD1. The length of the CDR3 is 15 residues. V dropped 4 bases and J dropped 1; count of bases not matched to a gene: 5. The V gene's germline CDR1 is SGHRS and CDR2 YFSETQ. CDR3 residues: CASSPGQGTNTEAFF. The DNA for the CDR3 is TGCGCCAGCAGCCCCGGACAGGGGACGAACACTGAAGCTTTCTTT. Looking up the rest from reference TRBV5-1 and TRBJ1-1 gives the full variable domain: KAGVTQTPRYLIKTRGQQVTLSCSPISGHRSVSWYQQTPGQGLQFLFEYFSETQRNKGNFPGRFSGRQFSNSRSEMNVSTLELGDSALYLCASSPGQGTNTEAFFGQGTRLTVV.

This sequence joins TRBV5-1 and TRBJ1-4; possibly TRBD1 for D (5 bases). The germline CDR1 and CDR2 sequences are SGHRS and YFSETQ. Trimming took off 1 base at V and 1 base at J, with 11 bases between the two ends. This CDR3 comprises 16 residues. CDR3 DNA sequence: TGCGCCAGCAGCTTGAGATCTGACAGAACTAATGAAAAACTGTTTTTT. It is translated as CASSLRSDRTNEKLFF.